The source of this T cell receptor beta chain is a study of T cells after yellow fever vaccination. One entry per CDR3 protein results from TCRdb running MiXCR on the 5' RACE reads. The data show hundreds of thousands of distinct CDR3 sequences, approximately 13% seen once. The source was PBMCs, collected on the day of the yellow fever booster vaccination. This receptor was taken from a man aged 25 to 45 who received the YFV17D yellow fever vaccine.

CDR3 sequence: CASSVGQSQPQHF. CDR3 nucleotides: TGTGCCAGCAGCGTAGGACAGTCCCAGCCCCAGCATTTT. The rearrangement joins TRBV9 to TRBJ1-5; perhaps TRBD1 as D (5 bases). CDR1 and CDR2 (germline): SGDLS, YYNGEE. Trimming removed 0 bases from V and 7 bases from J, with 8 bases in between. There are 13 residues in the CDR3.